This T cell receptor (beta chain) was sequenced during a study of blood T cells in healthy people across ages. Study as a whole: About one barcoded TCR beta cDNA was captured per two T cells. Whole-study findings and limits: Naive and antigen-experienced cells could not be conclusively compared, given unsorted PBMCs. Estimates based on one million T cells were treated as lower bounds.

As concerns this clonotype: What it binds is not known.

This CDR3 region has 13 residues. CDR1 is DFQATT and CDR2 is SNEGSKA in the germline V gene (reference sequence). The second PCR ran about 6 to 12 cycles with a sample-barcoded 5' primer and J-beta primers. Each cDNA molecule received a tag from a template-switch adaptor that had 12 random nucleotides. TCRdb ran MiXCR on the 5' RACE reads and lists one entry per CDR3 protein. This sample has over 1,500,000 distinct CDR3 sequences; about 39% occur once, and the top ten carry under 25%. Sequencing was carried out using blood. The J gene is TRBJ2-4, the V gene TRBV20-1; D assignment may be TRBD1 or TRBD2 (5 bases each). The last part of the DNA fits TRBJ2-7 better; the J call may be wrong. The receptor was derived from a human donor in good health. The DNA for the CDR3 is TGCAGTGCTAGGGGACCCATTTGGAACGAGCAGTACTTC. Protein: CSARGPIWNEQYF.